The 27 T cell receptor beta chains in this list originate from one sample, sequenced in a study of response to subunit inactivated influenza vaccine. TCRdb recomputed calls from the RT-PCR reads with MiXCR, one row per CDR3 protein. The sample lists about 540,000 distinct CDR3 sequences; under 30% were seen once. This sample also belongs to another study, concerning T cells expressing NK-cell markers. That work states: For TCR beta, cDNA was produced by 5'RACE template switching with UMIs.

The source was CD4+ T cells sorted from PBMCs, collected 11 to 12 days after vaccination. The origin of the receptors is a man in his forties or fifties who received an inactivated influenza vaccine.

A few counts support this clonotype. V and J are TRBV10-3 and TRBJ2-2; 8 bases match TRBD2. Germline V gene data show CDR1 as ENHRY and CDR2 as SYGVKD. The CDR3 spans 15 residues. The ends lost 7 bases at V and 3 bases at J; junction bases unmatched: 7. CDR3 in DNA: TGTGCCATCAAGAGCGGGAGTTTGGACACCGGGGAGCTGTTTTTT. Its translation: CAIKSGSLDTGELFF.

This clonotype was seen only a few times. The chain carries TRBV7-9 and TRBJ2-5, with 13 bases fitting TRBD2. The CDR3 is 17 amino acids. V gave up 5 bases and J gave up 0 bases; unmatched junction bases: 6. CDR1 is SEHNR and CDR2 is FQNEAQ in the germline V gene (reference sequence). DNA for the CDR3: TGTGCCAGCAGCGGGGAAGGGACTAGCGGGGACCAAGAGACCCAGTACTTC. Its translation is CASSGEGTSGDQETQYF.

A few counts support this clonotype. V usage is TRBV20-1 and J usage is TRBJ2-3; no definite D call. V shed 6 bases and J shed 2 bases, with 9 bases lying between them. The CDR3 length is 12 residues. CDR1 and CDR2 (germline): DFQATT, SNEGSKA (reference sequence). The CDR3 DNA follows: TGCAGTGCCAGCCCCCCCACAGATACGCAGTATTTT. Amino acid sequence: CSASPPTDTQYF.

In this sample, this clonotype turned up a few times. The chain is built from TRBV4-2 and TRBJ1-6; 9 positions match TRBD1. With 0 bases clipped from V and 7 bases from J, the junction kept 4 bases outside the gene matches. Germline-derived CDR1 and CDR2 are LGHNA and YNFKEQ. The length of the CDR3 is 16 residues. CDR3 sequence (DNA): TGTGCCAGCAGCCAAGACCGGGACAGGGCCAATTCACCCCTCCACTTT. Amino acids: CASSQDRDRANSPLHF.

There are a few counts of this clonotype. The rearrangement joins TRBV6-1 to TRBJ2-5; perhaps TRBD2 as D (6 bases). The CDR3 has 14 residues. Germline V lookup: CDR1 MNHNS, CDR2 SASEGT. V shed 7 bases and J shed 3 bases, with 15 bases lying between them. CDR3 DNA sequence: TGTGCCAGCAAAATTTGGAGGGTAGAAGAGACCCAGTACTTC. Translated, it gives CASKIWRVEETQYF.

This clonotype occurred many times. The J gene is TRBJ2-1, the V gene TRBV29-1, with D perhaps TRBD1 (6 bases). V was trimmed by 3 bases and J by 1 base, leaving 13 bases between them. Germline CDR1 reads SQVTM; CDR2 reads ANQGSEA. The CDR3 spans 15 residues. CDR3 in DNA: TGCAGCGTTGATCAGGGGCGTTCATCCTACAATGAGCAGTTCTTC. It encodes CSVDQGRSSYNEQFF.

The rearrangement links TRBV10-3 to TRBJ2-5, with 14 bases fitting TRBD2. The germline V gene has CDR1 ENHRY and CDR2 SYGVKD. The junction had 0 bases not matched to a gene; V was cut back by 2 bases and J by 1 base. CDR3 length: 16 amino acids. The CDR3 spells CAISEGLAGGQETQYF. CDR3 DNA: TGTGCCATCAGTGAGGGACTAGCGGGGGGCCAAGAGACCCAGTACTTC.

The genes are TRBV29-1 and TRBJ2-5; D is ambiguous. In germline, CDR1 is SQVTM, CDR2 ANQGSEA. Trimming pared 3 bases from V and 1 base from J, leaving 6 bases between. The CDR3 runs 12 residues. CDR3 residues: CSVDPAQETQYF. DNA for the CDR3: TGCAGCGTTGACCCGGCCCAAGAGACCCAGTACTTC.

This clonotype was detected a few times. This chain connects TRBV4-2 to TRBJ1-1; D unclear. V lost 1 base and J lost 7, with 7 bases in between. Germline V gene lookup returns CDR1 LGHNA and CDR2 YNFKEQ. The CDR3 sequence is 12 residues long. This chain's CDR3 is CASSQGSYEAFF. CDR3 DNA: TGTGCCAGCAGCCAAGGAAGTTATGAAGCTTTCTTT.

The chain joins TRBV4-3 to TRBJ2-5, with D tentatively TRBD1 or TRBD2 (7 bases each). CDR1 is LGHNA, CDR2 YSLEER, per germline. V dropped 7 bases and J dropped 0 bases, with 21 bases sitting between them. The CDR3 has 17 residues. The CDR3: CASTQGERGAYQETQYF. The CDR3 coding sequence is TGCGCCAGCACCCAGGGGGAGCGGGGTGCGTACCAAGAGACCCAGTACTTC.

Points on this clonotype: A much larger clone differs by one base, so this may be a read error. The chain recombines TRBV7-9 with TRBJ1-1; perhaps TRBD1 as D (6 bases). This CDR3 has 14 amino acids. Germline values: CDR1 SEHNR, CDR2 FQNEAQ (reference sequence). The CDR3 here is CASSPENWDTKAFF. The CDR3 DNA sequence: TGTGCCAGCAGCCCAGAAAACTGGGACACTAAAGCTTTCTTT.

This clonotype was seen a few times. V gene TRBV3-1 combines with J gene TRBJ2-1; 12 bases align to TRBD2. With V trimmed by 2 bases and J by 12 bases, 2 bases remained unmatched. Looked up from germline, CDR1 is LGHDT and CDR2 is YNNKEL (reference sequence). The length of the CDR3 is 13 residues. CDR3 DNA: TGTGCCAGCAGCCAATTGACTAGCGGGGGGCAGTTCTTC. Protein product: CASSQLTSGGQFF.

V gene TRBV5-1 combines with J gene TRBJ2-1, with 11 bases identical to TRBD2. Germline V lookup: CDR1 SGHRS, CDR2 YFSETQ. The CDR3 loop spans 16 amino acids. Unmatched junction bases numbered 6, after V lost 3 bases and J lost 4 bases. The CDR3 reads CASSYAGTSGYNEQFF. The CDR3 bases are TGCGCCAGCAGCTACGCCGGGACTAGCGGTTACAATGAGCAGTTCTTC.

There are many counts of this clonotype. This CDR3 is CASSPRTSGGPDTQYF. The CDR3 DNA reads TGCGCCAGCAGCCCGAGGACTAGCGGGGGGCCAGATACGCAGTATTTT. This sequence joins TRBV5-1 and TRBJ2-3, with 14 nucleotides matching TRBD2. Germline V gene data show CDR1 as SGHRS and CDR2 as YFSETQ. Trimming cost V 4 bases and J 4 bases; bases outside gene matches: 5. The CDR3 runs to 16 residues.

The rearrangement joins TRBV28 to TRBJ1-5; TRBD1 is a possible D gene (5 bases). In germline, CDR1 is MDHEN, CDR2 SYDVKM. The CDR3 is made up of 14 amino acids. V was clipped by 4 bases and J by 0 bases, with 7 bases between them. The CDR3 sequence: CASSWDVSNQPQHF. The DNA of the CDR3 is TGTGCCAGCAGTTGGGACGTTAGCAATCAGCCCCAGCATTTT.

V usage is TRBV12-3 or TRBV12-4 and J usage is TRBJ2-1, with unresolved D. The CDR3 consists of 12 residues. V dropped 1 base and J dropped 10 bases, with 8 bases sitting between them. The CDR3 protein is CASSLDIKEQFF. DNA for the CDR3: TGTGCCAGCAGTTTAGATATCAAAGAGCAGTTCTTC.

The chain couples TRBV9 to TRBJ2-5; D is unresolved. Trimming stripped 4 bases from V and 1 base from J, with 11 bases between. The CDR3 has 14 amino acids. From germline, CDR1 is SGDLS and CDR2 YYNGEE. The chain's CDR3 is CASSLHGFQETQYF. In DNA form, the CDR3 reads TGTGCCAGCAGCCTTCATGGGTTCCAAGAGACCCAGTACTTC.

This clonotype was counted a few times. The chain recombines TRBV6-1 with TRBJ1-5; the match to TRBD1 covers 8 bases. The V and J ends lost 3 bases and 4 bases, in that order; junction bases with no gene match: 8. The CDR3 loop spans 16 amino acids. CDR1 and CDR2 (germline): MNHNS, SASEGT. CDR3 DNA: TGTGCCAGCAGTGATAGAAGCAGGGGGCGGAATCAGCCCCAGCATTTT. This translates into CASSDRSRGRNQPQHF.

For the CDR3, the DNA is TGTGCCACCAGTGATCCCACTCGGACAGGGACCTACGAGCAGTACTTC. It yields the protein CATSDPTRTGTYEQYF. V gene TRBV24-1 combines with J gene TRBJ2-7; 8 bases fit TRBD1. The CDR3 loop spans 16 amino acids. V was clipped by 3 bases and J by 2 bases; unmatched bases: 8. CDR1 and CDR2 from the germline V gene are KGHDR and SFDVKD.

The table lists this clonotype with a few counts. This chain joins TRBV6-1 and TRBJ2-6; 8 positions match TRBD1. Germline assignment: CDR1 MNHNS and CDR2 SASEGT. The trim removed 5 bases at V and 0 bases at J, leaving 9 bases unmatched. This CDR3 is built from 18 residues. The CDR3 sequence: CASSRWTGKSSGANVLTF. As DNA, the CDR3 is TGTGCCAGCAGTCGCTGGACAGGGAAGAGCTCTGGGGCCAACGTCCTGACTTTC.

This sequence joins TRBV28 and TRBJ2-2, with TRBD1 identical over 9 bases. V trimming: 4 bases; J trimming: 2 bases; junction bases outside the gene matches: 5. Germline CDR1 is MDHEN and CDR2 is SYDVKM. CDR3 size: 16 residues. Here the CDR3 reads CASSSPGQGNTGELFF. CDR3 nucleotides: TGTGCCAGCAGTTCTCCGGGACAGGGAAACACCGGGGAGCTGTTTTTT.

V usage is TRBV29-1 and J usage is TRBJ2-1; D is perhaps TRBD2 (7 bases). Trimming left V 4 bases short and J 6 bases short, with 10 bases between. CDR3 size: 12 residues. Germline CDR1 reads SQVTM; CDR2 reads ANQGSEA. This CDR3 is CSVGGGSNEQFF. The DNA of the CDR3 is TGCAGCGTTGGGGGGGGCTCCAATGAGCAGTTCTTC.

The chain joins TRBV10-3 to TRBJ2-5; D perhaps matches TRBD1 (5 bases). V lost 7 bases and J 5 bases, leaving 14 bases between the germline ends. The CDR3 consists of 13 residues. The germline V gene has CDR1 ENHRY and CDR2 SYGVKD. CDR3 sequence: CAIKVSGIETQYF. In nucleotides, the CDR3 is TGTGCCATCAAGGTGTCAGGGATTGAGACCCAGTACTTC.

This sequence joins TRBV24-1 and TRBJ2-1, with 8 bases aligning to TRBD2. CDR1 is KGHDR and CDR2 is SFDVKD in the germline V gene. The CDR3 spans 16 residues. J was trimmed by 0 bases and V by 2 bases; bases with no gene match: 2. The CDR3 spells CATSDYREGSYNEQFF. CDR3 in DNA: TGTGCCACCAGTGATTATCGGGAGGGCTCCTACAATGAGCAGTTCTTC.

This clonotype has just a few counts. The chain combines TRBV20-1 with TRBJ2-2, with 12 nucleotides matching TRBD2. The CDR3 has 15 residues. J gave up 1 base and V 6 bases, and 3 bases lay outside the gene matches. Germline CDR1 is DFQATT and CDR2 is SNEGSKA (reference sequence). DNA of the CDR3: TGCAGTGCCAGGGGACTAGCGGGGAACACCGGGGAGCTGTTTTTT. This encodes CSARGLAGNTGELFF.

The chain joins TRBV7-2 to TRBJ2-1; TRBD2 matches 14 bases. Losses at the gene ends were 1 base for V and 8 bases for J; bases not matched to a gene: 4. Germline CDR1 and CDR2: SGHTA and FQGNSA. The CDR3 has 16 residues. The CDR3 sequence is CASSLEGTSGRYEQFF. Here the CDR3 DNA reads TGTGCCAGCAGCTTAGAGGGGACTAGCGGGAGATATGAGCAGTTCTTC.

The rearrangement uses TRBV12-3 or TRBV12-4 and TRBJ2-5; no clear D. The CDR3 spans 13 residues. V dropped 3 bases and J dropped 5 bases, with 10 bases sitting between them. Here the CDR3 DNA reads TGTGCCAGCAGTTTTCAGGAAAGGGAGACCCAGTACTTC. This gives the protein CASSFQERETQYF.